This TCR beta chain stems from a study of T cells in localized non-small cell lung cancer. Libraries were prepared by immunoSEQ multiplex PCR; TCRdb keeps only in-frame clonotypes and omits some of them. This table has approximately 89,000 clones, around 80% appearing once. This clone showed up just a few times. Trimming stripped 3 bases from V and 2 bases from J, with 14 bases between. CDR1 is SQVTM and CDR2 is ANQGSEA in the germline V gene. CDR3 size: 15 residues. The sequenced sample was PBMCs, obtained before any cancer treatment. The rearrangement links TRBV29-1 to TRBJ1-5; no firm D call. The TCR sequence derives from a man between 40 and 70 years old with stage II squamous cell lung carcinoma. CDR3 region: CSVEFANGGNQPQHF. DNA for the CDR3: TGCAGCGTTGAGTTTGCCAACGGGGGCAATCAGCCCCAGCATTTT.